The 17 T cell receptor beta chains in this list originate from one sample, sequenced in a study of identical twins. TCRdb re-called the 5' RACE reads with MiXCR, one entry per CDR3 protein. This sample has about 520,000 distinct CDR3 sequences; roughly a fifth occur once, and the top ten carry roughly 0.9%. These same data were also listed under a study on T cells expressing NK-cell markers.

The specimen sequenced was CD4+ T cells sorted from blood. These receptors originate from a woman under 30 in good health.

This chain uses TRBV6-5 with TRBJ1-6, with a weak D call TRBD1 (6 bases). The CDR3 totals 17 residues. Trimming cost V 2 bases and J 7 bases, with 18 bases left between them. Germline CDR1 reads MNHEY; CDR2 reads SVGAGI. For the CDR3, the DNA is TGTGCCAGCAGTTACCATTACAGGGTGTTGGGCAATTCACCCCTCCACTTT. It translates to CASSYHYRVLGNSPLHF.

The V gene is TRBV7-2, the J gene TRBJ2-2; tentatively, D is TRBD2 (6 bases). Trimming stripped 5 bases from V and 8 bases from J, with 24 bases between. Germline CDR1 reads SGHTA; CDR2 reads FQGNSA. The CDR3 length is 17 residues. CDR3 sequence (DNA): TGTGCCAGCAGCCCGGGGACCCTAGCGATCATAGGGGGGGAGCTGTTTTTT. Amino acid sequence: CASSPGTLAIIGGELFF.

Only a few counts were recorded for this clonotype. The rearrangement joins TRBV2 to TRBJ2-5; tentative D call: TRBD1 (5 bases). V gave up 7 bases and J gave up 1 base, with 7 bases separating them. This CDR3 spans 12 amino acids. CDR1 is SNHLY and CDR2 is FYNNEI in the germline V gene. The CDR3 loop is CASKTGQETQYF. DNA for the CDR3: TGTGCCAGCAAAACAGGCCAAGAGACCCAGTACTTC.

This clonotype came up many times. The V call is TRBV12-3 or TRBV12-4, the J call TRBJ1-1; 8 bases align to TRBD1. The CDR3 runs 17 residues. The junction had 9 bases not matched to a gene; V was cut back by 3 bases and J by 0 bases. In DNA, the CDR3 is TGTGCCAGCAGTTTCAGGACAGGGTTGCAGGTGAACACTGAAGCTTTCTTT. It is translated as CASSFRTGLQVNTEAFF.

This clonotype was seen more than once but under ten times. The V call is TRBV5-1, the J call TRBJ2-2; no firm D call. Germline V lookup: CDR1 SGHRS, CDR2 YFSETQ. Deletions cut 4 bases from V and 2 bases from J, with 9 bases between. The CDR3 runs to 14 residues. CDR3 in DNA: TGCGCCAGCAGCGACCTTTTAAACACCGGGGAGCTGTTTTTT. Translated: CASSDLLNTGELFF.

CDR3: CASTQGGTEQFF. The CDR3 region has the DNA TGTGCCAGCACCCAAGGGGGGACAGAGCAGTTCTTC. The V and J genes are TRBV12-3 or TRBV12-4 and TRBJ2-1, with D perhaps matching TRBD1 or TRBD2 (6 bases each). CDR3 length: 12 amino acids. Trimming removed 7 bases from V and 10 bases from J, with 14 bases in between.

This clonotype was counted only a few times. The V and J genes are TRBV29-1 and TRBJ2-1; maybe TRBD1 (5 bases). Trimming shortened V by 6 bases and J by 6 bases, and 12 bases separated the two germline ends. Germline CDR1 SQVTM, CDR2 ANQGSEA. There are 12 residues in the CDR3. The CDR3 loop is CSVLRGINEQFF. The CDR3 DNA is TGCAGCGTACTAAGGGGCATCAATGAGCAGTTCTTC.

This clonotype was recorded a few times. The chain employs TRBV5-1 and TRBJ2-7; D ambiguous. Trimming stripped 0 bases from V and 2 bases from J, with 12 bases between. Germline CDR1 reads SGHRS; CDR2 reads YFSETQ. The CDR3 totals 15 residues. CDR3 DNA sequence: TGCGCCAGCAGCTTGGACCTTCCTCGCCCCTACGAGCAGTACTTC. Its protein product is CASSLDLPRPYEQYF.

The V and J genes are TRBV5-1 and TRBJ2-7; D is perhaps TRBD2 (6 bases). Germline CDR1 and CDR2: SGHRS and YFSETQ. Trimming pared 5 bases from V and 0 bases from J, leaving 15 bases between. The CDR3 runs 15 residues. The CDR3 loop reads CASRGGPKSSYEQYF. CDR3 nucleotides: TGCGCCAGCAGGGGGGGACCGAAGAGCTCCTACGAGCAGTACTTC. Using reference TRBV5-1 and TRBJ2-7 for the parts outside the CDR3, the full variable domain is KAGVTQTPRYLIKTRGQQVTLSCSPISGHRSVSWYQQTPGQGLQFLFEYFSETQRNKGNFPGRFSGRQFSNSRSEMNVSTLELGDSALYLCASRGGPKSSYEQYFGPGTRLTVT.

In this sample, this clonotype turned up a few times. The chain uses TRBV27 and TRBJ2-3; the D gene is possibly TRBD1 (7 bases). CDR1 is MNHEY, CDR2 SMNVEV, per germline (reference sequence). The V and J ends lost 8 bases and 2 bases respectively, with 14 bases between them. The CDR3 covers 14 residues. The CDR3 DNA follows: TGTGCCAGCGGGCGGGACAGCTACACAGATACGCAGTATTTT. Protein: CASGRDSYTDTQYF.

V and J are TRBV9 and TRBJ2-1; D is unresolved. The length of the CDR3 is 16 residues. The V gene lost 0 bases and the J gene lost 2 bases, with 12 bases spanning the gap. Germline-derived CDR1 and CDR2 are SGDLS and YYNGEE. CDR3 residues: CASSVEASPTYNEQFF. The CDR3, as DNA: TGTGCCAGCAGCGTAGAGGCTTCTCCCACCTACAATGAGCAGTTCTTC.

This chain joins TRBV20-1 and TRBJ2-7; 14 bases are shared with TRBD2. V was pared by 1 base and J by 5 bases, with 13 bases of the junction left unmatched. The CDR3 spans 18 residues. CDR1 DFQATT and CDR2 SNEGSKA come from the germline V gene (reference sequence). CDR3 amino acids: CSARGRGLGTSGSNEQYF. CDR3 in DNA: TGCAGTGCTAGAGGGCGGGGCCTAGGGACTAGCGGGAGCAACGAGCAGTACTTC.

This clonotype occurred a few times. The V gene is TRBV5-1, the J gene TRBJ2-2, with 10 nucleotides matching TRBD1. The ends lost 0 bases at V and 1 base at J; junction bases unmatched: 3. The CDR3 extends over 17 amino acids. Germline V gene data show CDR1 as SGHRS and CDR2 as YFSETQ. CDR3 sequence reads: CASSLGQGARNTGELFF. CDR3 DNA: TGCGCCAGCAGCTTGGGACAGGGGGCAAGGAACACCGGGGAGCTGTTTTTT. Full variable domain (remainder filled in from reference TRBV5-1 and TRBJ2-2): KAGVTQTPRYLIKTRGQQVTLSCSPISGHRSVSWYQQTPGQGLQFLFEYFSETQRNKGNFPGRFSGRQFSNSRSEMNVSTLELGDSALYLCASSLGQGARNTGELFFGEGSRLTVL.

The chain recombines TRBV20-1 with TRBJ2-1, with D uncertain. Germline CDR1 is DFQATT and CDR2 is SNEGSKA (reference sequence). The CDR3 has 12 residues. V lost 1 base and J lost 10, with 11 bases in between. The CDR3 loop is CSARGEEREQFF. The DNA of the CDR3 is TGCAGTGCTAGAGGGGAAGAACGGGAGCAGTTCTTC.

J is TRBJ2-1 and V is TRBV5-1; 11 bases match TRBD2. CDR1 and CDR2 (germline): SGHRS, YFSETQ. This CDR3 has 16 residues. V dropped 6 bases and J dropped 7; count of bases not matched to a gene: 12. As DNA, the CDR3 is TGCGCCAGCACGAGACTAGCGGGACCCTCAGGAAATGAGCAGTTCTTC. It translates to CASTRLAGPSGNEQFF.

This clonotype has just a few counts. The rearrangement links TRBV18 to TRBJ1-1; tentative D call: TRBD1 (6 bases). Trimming removed 2 bases from V and 1 base from J, with 11 bases in between. The germline V gene has CDR1 KGHSH and CDR2 LQKENI. The CDR3 is 15 amino acids. The CDR3 DNA reads TGTGCCAGCTCACCAGGGGGGCCAGGGAACACTGAAGCTTTCTTT. Amino acid sequence: CASSPGGPGNTEAFF.

This sequence joins TRBV11-2 and TRBJ2-1, with a possible D match to TRBD2 (7 bases). The CDR3 runs to 16 residues. Trimming took off 3 bases at V and 0 bases at J, with 12 bases between the two ends. CDR1 is SGHAT, CDR2 FQNNGV, per germline. CDR3 sequence: CASSFRGAVSYNEQFF. The CDR3 coding sequence is TGTGCCAGCAGCTTTCGGGGGGCCGTCTCCTACAATGAGCAGTTCTTC.